Below, 15 T cell receptor beta chains from the same sample are listed, as sequenced in a study of spatial heterogeneity in lung cancer. MiXCR, applied by TCRdb to the 5' RACE reads, yields one record per CDR3 protein. The sample lists about 110,000 distinct CDR3 sequences; 10% to 13% were seen once. As to time point: blood at routine non-recurrence follow-up after resection. The sample consisted of PBMCs, taken at follow-up. These receptors originate from a female donor with early-stage non-small cell lung cancer.

This clonotype was observed many times. The V call is TRBV30, the J call TRBJ2-2; D not certain. The CDR3 spans 14 residues. Per the germline V gene, CDR1 is GTSNPN and CDR2 is SVGIG (reference sequence). Trimming shortened V by 0 bases and J by 6 bases, and 11 bases separated the two germline ends. CDR3 amino acids: CAWSVQMDAGELFF. The CDR3 coding sequence is TGTGCCTGGAGTGTACAAATGGATGCCGGGGAGCTGTTTTTT.

V gene TRBV5-1 combines with J gene TRBJ1-1; unclear D gene. The CDR3 extends over 15 amino acids. Trimming removed 1 base from V and 7 bases from J, with 17 bases in between. Germline V gene sequence: CDR1 SGHRS, CDR2 YFSETQ. The CDR3 protein is CASSLRSDGAHEAFF. CDR3 in DNA: TGCGCCAGCAGCTTGAGGTCGGACGGAGCCCATGAAGCTTTCTTT.

This clonotype was seen just once. The V call is TRBV5-6, the J call TRBJ1-2, with 8 bases fitting TRBD1. V dropped 4 bases and J dropped 5; count of bases not matched to a gene: 7. Per the germline V gene, CDR1 is SGHDT and CDR2 is YYEEEE. The CDR3 contains 14 residues. The chain's CDR3 is CASSPGQGGYGYTF. Here the CDR3 DNA reads TGTGCCAGCAGCCCCGGACAGGGAGGGTATGGCTACACCTTC.

In the case of this clonotype: Mismatch with germline at one junction end may stem from a read error. The CDR3 DNA sequence: TGTGCCAGCAGTTTCTCGGAGGGCGCATGGGGCAAGCAGCCCCAGCATTTT. It is translated as CASSFSEGAWGKQPQHF. This sequence joins TRBV12-3 or TRBV12-4 and TRBJ1-5, with D maybe TRBD1 (5 bases). The CDR3 extends over 17 amino acids.

This clonotype appeared a few times. J is TRBJ1-1 and V is TRBV29-1; maybe TRBD1 (5 bases). The CDR3 spans 13 residues. V was pared by 6 bases and J by 1 base, with 12 bases between. CDR1 and CDR2 from the germline V gene are SQVTM and ANQGSEA. The CDR3 loop reads CSVKGNQNTEAFF. CDR3 sequence (DNA): TGCAGCGTAAAGGGGAACCAGAACACTGAAGCTTTCTTT. The full variable domain, completed using reference TRBV29-1 and TRBJ1-1, is SAVISQKPSRDICQRGTSLTIQCQVDSQVTMMFWYRQQPGQSLTLIATANQGSEATYESGFVIDKFPISRPNLTFSTLTVSNMSPEDSSIYLCSVKGNQNTEAFFGQGTRLTVV.

This clonotype was recorded a few times. The rearrangement uses TRBV18 and TRBJ2-7, with D unclear. The CDR3 sequence is 11 residues long. V was shortened by 3 bases and J by 4 bases, with 4 bases between the two germline ends. Per the germline V gene, CDR1 is KGHSH and CDR2 is LQKENI. The CDR3 sequence: CASSPGYEQYV. In DNA form, the CDR3 reads TGTGCCAGCTCACCGGGATACGAGCAGTACGTC.

J is TRBJ1-6 and V is TRBV5-1, with TRBD1 matching over 7 bases. The V and J ends lost 7 bases and 10 bases, in that order; junction bases with no gene match: 8. This CDR3 region has 13 residues. Germline V gene sequence: CDR1 SGHRS, CDR2 YFSETQ. The CDR3 DNA reads as TGCGCCAGCGGCAGACAGGGAGGGTCACCCCTCCACTTT. Amino acid sequence: CASGRQGGSPLHF.

The chain has TRBV18 and TRBJ1-6, with D unresolved. The ends were cut back, 2 bases at V and 3 bases at J, with 5 bases in the middle. CDR1 and CDR2 (germline): KGHSH, LQKENI. The CDR3 extends over 14 amino acids. The CDR3 DNA sequence: TGTGCCAGCTCACCAGGGGACTATAATTCACCCCTCCACTTT. Translation gives CASSPGDYNSPLHF.

The chain recombines TRBV7-9 with TRBJ1-6; perhaps TRBD1 as D (6 bases). CDR1 and CDR2 from the germline V gene are SEHNR and FQNEAQ (reference sequence). V was cut by 9 bases and J by 2 bases, with 14 bases left in between. This CDR3 contains 15 residues. The CDR3 sequence: CASTSGVTYNSPLHF. Written as DNA, the CDR3 is TGTGCCAGTACGTCAGGGGTGACCTATAATTCACCCCTCCACTTT. The whole variable domain, remainder taken from reference TRBV7-9 and TRBJ1-6, is DTGVSQNPRHKITKRGQNVTFRCDPISEHNRLYWYRQTLGQGPEFLTYFQNEAQLEKSRLLSDRFSAERPKGSFSTLEIQRTEQGDSAMYLCASTSGVTYNSPLHFGNGTRLTVT.

This chain joins TRBV6-6 and TRBJ1-6; TRBD1 agrees at 7 bases. Germline CDR1 reads MNHNY; CDR2 reads SVGAGI (reference sequence). The CDR3 is made up of 15 amino acids. Trimming at V came to 6 bases and at J to 9 bases, leaving 11 bases not matched to a gene. The CDR3 nucleotides read TGTGCCAGCAGCCAGGGGGGTTCGGGTAGTTCACCCCTCCACTTT. This translates into CASSQGGSGSSPLHF.

The table lists this clonotype with a few counts. The rearrangement uses TRBV7-2 and TRBJ1-1, with D hard to call. Germline CDR1 and CDR2: SGHTA and FQGNSA. With 1 base removed from V and 10 bases from J, the gap between germline ends came to 19 bases. This CDR3 region has 15 residues. CDR3 DNA: TGTGCCAGCAGCTTAGATAGGTACGGGCGCGGGTCAGCTTTCTTT. It yields the protein CASSLDRYGRGSAFF.

This clonotype has more than one count but fewer than ten. The chain employs TRBV15 and TRBJ1-4; D is unclear. CDR3 length equals 13 residues. V was pared by 0 bases and J by 6 bases, with 5 bases between. Germline V gene lookup returns CDR1 LNHNV and CDR2 YYDKDF (reference sequence). CDR3 DNA sequence: TGTGCCACCAGCAGAGATCAGGATGAAAAACTGTTTTTT. Translating gives CATSRDQDEKLFF.

This chain joins TRBV24-1 and TRBJ2-3; 8 nucleotides line up with TRBD2. This CDR3 region has 20 residues. CDR1 is KGHDR, CDR2 SFDVKD, per germline. V shed 2 bases and J 1 base; nucleotides not matched to a gene: 16. The CDR3 loop is CATSDSIPSGYDGGTDTQYF. CDR3 sequence (DNA): TGTGCCACCAGTGATTCAATCCCTAGCGGGTACGATGGGGGCACAGATACGCAGTATTTT.

J is TRBJ2-3 and V is TRBV5-1, with D perhaps given as TRBD1 or TRBD2 (5 bases each). This CDR3 is 15 amino acids long. The V gene lost 2 bases and the J gene lost 1 base, with 11 bases spanning the gap. The germline V gene has CDR1 SGHRS and CDR2 YFSETQ. The CDR3: CASSFQGPRTDTQYF. The CDR3 region has the DNA TGCGCCAGCAGCTTTCAGGGACCCCGCACAGATACGCAGTATTTT. Filled out from reference TRBV5-1 and TRBJ2-3, the complete variable domain reads KAGVTQTPRYLIKTRGQQVTLSCSPISGHRSVSWYQQTPGQGLQFLFEYFSETQRNKGNFPGRFSGRQFSNSRSEMNVSTLELGDSALYLCASSFQGPRTDTQYFGPGTRLTVL.

This clonotype came up many times. V is TRBV7-9 and J is TRBJ1-4, with a tentative D call TRBD1 (6 bases). This CDR3 has 14 residues. V shed 5 bases and J shed 7 bases, with 14 bases lying between them. Germline lookup yields CDR1 SEHNR and CDR2 FQNEAQ (reference sequence). For the CDR3, the DNA is TGTGCCAGCAGCGGGCGGGGGCGCTTTGAAAAACTGTTTTTT. Protein product: CASSGRGRFEKLFF.